A selection of T cell receptor beta chains follows, all from one sample in a study of early T cells in non-severe SARS-CoV-2 infection. A single record per CDR3 protein comes from TCRdb applying MiXCR to the 5' RACE reads. The table has under 85,000 distinct CDR3 sequences, 8.5% to 10% seen once. Sequencing was carried out using whole blood. These TCRs come from an adult who was a healthcare worker with PCR-confirmed SARS-CoV-2 infection or an uninfected control (not recorded which). Each CDR3 is given with its conserved first and last residue. A D gene is named only where the DNA matches it firmly. Clone size is shown for a subset of rows, as once, few, many or a class of expanded clone.

>TRBV12-3/TRBV12-4|.|TRBD1|TRBJ1-2
TGTGCCAGCAGTTTCGCCGGGACAGGGGCACATGGCTACACCTTC
CASSFAGTGAHGYTF
>TRBV5-6|many|.|TRBJ2-5
TGTGCCAGCAGCTCCTTATCTACCCAGGGTGGAGAGACCCAGTACTTC
CASSSLSTQGGETQYF
>TRBV20-1|many|TRBD2|TRBJ2-3
TGCAGTGCTAGACCCGGGACTAGCGGGCCGAGGGCAGATACGCAGTATTTT
CSARPGTSGPRADTQYF
>TRBV7-3|.|.|TRBJ1-2
TGTGCCAGCAGCTTAGCGTCAGGCTATGGCTACACCTTC
CASSLASGYGYTF
>TRBV11-3|many|TRBD1|TRBJ2-2
TGTGCCAGCAGCTTCGGGACAGGCGCCACCGGGGAGCTGTTTTTT
CASSFGTGATGELFF
>TRBV5-5|few|.|TRBJ1-2
TGTGCCAGCAGCACGCGGACAGAAGACTATGGCTACACCTTC
CASSTRTEDYGYTF
>TRBV7-8|few|TRBD1|TRBJ2-3
TGTGCCAGCAGCTTAACTACAGGGGTAGATACGCAGTATTTT
CASSLTTGVDTQYF
>TRBV10-2|many|TRBD1|TRBJ2-3
TGCGCCAGCAGTAGGACAGGGGTCACAGATACGCAGTATTTT
CASSRTGVTDTQYF
>TRBV7-2|many|.|TRBJ2-7
TGTGCCAGCAGCTTAAGTTATGGGTCCGCCTACGAGCAGTACTTC
CASSLSYGSAYEQYF
>TRBV20-1|many|.|TRBJ2-7
TGCAGTGCTGGCCGGGACACAACTTCGCACTACGAGCAGTACTTC
CSAGRDTTSHYEQYF
>TRBV20-1|.|TRBD2|TRBJ2-1
TGCAGTGCTAGAGAAAGCGGGAGCTCCTACAATGAGCAGTTCTTC
CSARESGSSYNEQFF
>TRBV7-9|.|.|TRBJ1-1
TGTGCCAGCAGCTTAAGCAGGAATGGACAGCCGAACACTGAAGCTTTCTTT
CASSLSRNGQPNTEAFF
>TRBV11-2|.|.|TRBJ1-1
TGTGCCAGCAGCTTTTCGAGGAACACTGAAGCTTTCTTT
CASSFSRNTEAFF
>TRBV5-5|.|.|TRBJ1-2
TGTGCCAGCAGCTCGAGTCAAACGGGGGCATCGAATGGCTACACCTTC
CASSSSQTGASNGYTF
>TRBV6-5|many|.|TRBJ1-5
TGTGCCAGCAGTTACATCAAGGGAAGCAATCAGCCCCAGCATTTT
CASSYIKGSNQPQHF
>TRBV7-3|many|.|TRBJ2-5
TGTGCCAGCAGCCGGGCGGGCGGTCAAGAGACCCAGTACTTC
CASSRAGGQETQYF
>TRBV27|few|TRBD2|TRBJ2-7
TGTGCCAGCAGTTACTCCGCGTTGCGGGGGTCCTACGAGCAGTACTTC
CASSYSALRGSYEQYF
>TRBV27|many|.|TRBJ1-2
TGTGCCAGCAGTCTCACTCACTCGGAAGGCTACACCTTC
CASSLTHSEGYTF
>TRBV19|many|.|TRBJ2-3
TGTGCCAGTAGTATAGCAGCGGAGGGCACAGATACGCAGTATTTT
CASSIAAEGTDTQYF
>TRBV19|.|TRBD1|TRBJ2-3
TGTGCCAGTAGTACCTTTTCGGACAGGGGAAGGGATACGCAGTATTTT
CASSTFSDRGRDTQYF
>TRBV7-8|few|.|TRBJ2-7
TGTGCCAGCAGCCCGCCAGCAAGAGAGCAGTACTTC
CASSPPAREQYF